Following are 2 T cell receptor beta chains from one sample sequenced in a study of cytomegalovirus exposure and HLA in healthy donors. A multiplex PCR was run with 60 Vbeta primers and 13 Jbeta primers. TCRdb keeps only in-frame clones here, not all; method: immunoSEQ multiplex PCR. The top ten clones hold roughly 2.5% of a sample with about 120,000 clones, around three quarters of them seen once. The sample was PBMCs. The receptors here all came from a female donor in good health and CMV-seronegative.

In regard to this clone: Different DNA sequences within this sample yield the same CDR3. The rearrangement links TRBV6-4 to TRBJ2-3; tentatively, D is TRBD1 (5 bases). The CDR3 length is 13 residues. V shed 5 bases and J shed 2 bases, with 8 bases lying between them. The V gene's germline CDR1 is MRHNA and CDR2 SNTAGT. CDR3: CASSQGHTDTQYF. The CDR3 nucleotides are TGTGCCAGCAGTCAGGGCCACACAGATACGCAGTATTTT.

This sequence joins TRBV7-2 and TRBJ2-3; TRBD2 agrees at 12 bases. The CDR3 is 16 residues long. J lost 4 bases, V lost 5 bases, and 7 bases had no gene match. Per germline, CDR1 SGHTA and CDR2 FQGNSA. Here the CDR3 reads CASSQPGLAGADTQYF. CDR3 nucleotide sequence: TGTGCCAGCAGCCAGCCGGGACTAGCGGGCGCAGATACGCAGTATTTT.